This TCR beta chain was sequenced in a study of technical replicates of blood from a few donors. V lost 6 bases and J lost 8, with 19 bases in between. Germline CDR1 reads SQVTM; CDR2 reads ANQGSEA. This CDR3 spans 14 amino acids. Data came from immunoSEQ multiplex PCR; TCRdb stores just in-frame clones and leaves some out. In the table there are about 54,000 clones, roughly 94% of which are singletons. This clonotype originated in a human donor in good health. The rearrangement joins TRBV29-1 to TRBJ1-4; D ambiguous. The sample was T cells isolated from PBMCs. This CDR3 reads CSVKGVKTGEKLFF. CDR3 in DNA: TGCAGCGTCAAAGGAGTAAAAACGGGGGAAAAACTGTTTTTT.